A selection of T cell receptor beta chains follows, all from one sample in a study of cytomegalovirus exposure and HLA in healthy donors. Assay used: immunoSEQ multiplex PCR; TCRdb lists only in-frame clones, some missing. The sample has 100,000 to 150,000 clones; 65% to 85% are singletons. Sequencing was performed on PBMCs. Receptor source: a man in his fifties in good health and CMV-seropositive. Both conserved end residues are part of each CDR3. D genes are given only for firm matches. Clone size is stated in some rows and not others, as once, few, many or a class when expanded.

d_call	v_call	clone_size	j_call	cdr3_nt	cdr3_aa
-	TRBV9	-	TRBJ2-5	TGTGCCAGCAGCGTAGGAATCGGAGAGACCCAGTACTTC	CASSVGIGETQYF
-	TRBV5-6	-	TRBJ2-7	TGTGCCAGCAGCTTCGTAACAGGGCTCGAATACGAGCAGTACTTC	CASSFVTGLEYEQYF
TRBD1	TRBV7-2	-	TRBJ1-2	TGTGCCAGCAGCCACTCCGGGACAGGTTCCTATGGCTACACCTTC	CASSHSGTGSYGYTF
-	TRBV7-9	few	TRBJ1-1	TGTGCCAGCAGCTTAGTACAGGCGTTGAACACTGAAGCTTTCTTT	CASSLVQALNTEAFF
-	TRBV9	-	TRBJ2-6	TGTGCCAGCAGCGAGCCCCGCCGCAGACTCTCTGGGGCCAACGTCCTGACTTTC	CASSEPRRRLSGANVLTF
TRBD1	TRBV5-1	-	TRBJ1-1	TGCGCCAGCAGCCGGGACAGGGGAGGGACTGAAGCTTTCTTT	CASSRDRGGTEAFF
-	TRBV11-2	few	TRBJ1-6	TGTGCCAGCAGCTTAGACGGGTATTCACCCCTCCACTTT	CASSLDGYSPLHF
-	TRBV5-6	-	TRBJ1-2	TGTGCCAGCAGCTTGGGAGGTGCGGGGAGCTATGGCTACACCTTC	CASSLGGAGSYGYTF
-	TRBV7-9	-	TRBJ2-2	TGTGCCAGCAGCTTAGATCGACAGAACACCGGGGAGCTGTTTTTT	CASSLDRQNTGELFF
-	TRBV7-2	-	TRBJ2-3	TGTGCCAGCAGCGGACCCGGGGATGGAGATACGCAGTATTTT	CASSGPGDGDTQYF
-	TRBV6-5	-	TRBJ1-1	TGTGCCAGCAGCGTTACCGGGACACCGAACACTGAAGCTTTCTTT	CASSVTGTPNTEAFF
-	TRBV5-6	-	TRBJ2-7	TGTGCCAGCAGCTTACGATCAGGGATGCACGAGCAGTACTTC	CASSLRSGMHEQYF
-	TRBV19	once	TRBJ2-3	TGTGCCAGTGGACTTCGGGCTAGCACAGATACGCAGTATTTT	CASGLRASTDTQYF
-	TRBV18	-	TRBJ2-1	TGTGCCAGCTCACTAAACAGGGAAAACAATGAGCAGTTCTTC	CASSLNRENNEQFF
-	TRBV28	-	TRBJ2-7	TGTGCCAGCAGTTTATCCCCCTCACTTTACGAGCAGTACTTC	CASSLSPSLYEQYF
-	TRBV27	-	TRBJ2-1	TGTGCCAGCAGTCTAATCGGCCAGGCGTACAATGAGCAGTTCTTC	CASSLIGQAYNEQFF
-	TRBV19	-	TRBJ1-2	TGTGCCAGGCTCACCGCGACAGTTAACTATGGCTACACCTTC	CARLTATVNYGYTF
TRBD1	TRBV2	-	TRBJ2-7	TGTGCCTCATGGGGACAGGGCTACGAGCAGTACTTC	CASWGQGYEQYF
TRBD1	TRBV5-1	-	TRBJ1-6	TGCGCCAGCAGCCGACAGGGGGTAGTGGAAGATAATTCACCCCTCCACTTT	CASSRQGVVEDNSPLHF
-	TRBV7-2	few	TRBJ1-2	TGTGCCAGCAGCGAAGCGGGACTCAGTTATGGCTACACCTTC	CASSEAGLSYGYTF
-	TRBV10-1	-	TRBJ2-7	TGCGCCAGCAGTGGAGGATACGAGCAGTACTTC	CASSGGYEQYF
TRBD1	TRBV27	-	TRBJ1-2	TGTGCCAGCAGCACTACAGGGGGCTATGGCTACACCTTC	CASSTTGGYGYTF